Below are 12 T cell receptor beta chains sequenced from a single sample in a study of PD-1 blockade in classical Hodgkin lymphoma. Measured with immunoSEQ multiplex PCR; TCRdb has only the in-frame clones, and not every one. The sample lists about 13,000 clones, around 80% seen once, with 24% in the top ten. Each and every patient relapsed after autologous stem cell transplantation, and patients got differing brentuximab vedotin exposure. The sample here was peripheral blood mononuclear cells (PBMCs), taken at baseline. The receptors were sampled from a human donor with classical Hodgkin lymphoma.

This sequence joins TRBV4-1 and TRBJ2-5, with a tentative D call TRBD2 (5 bases). The CDR3 length is 15 residues. The V end lost 2 bases, the J end lost 7 bases, and 17 bases lay between the germline ends. CDR1 and CDR2 (germline): MGHRA, YSYEKL. The CDR3 sequence is CASSQLALDGGTQYF. The DNA of the CDR3 is TGCGCCAGCAGCCAACTAGCTTTGGACGGTGGGACCCAGTACTTC.

The V call is TRBV11-2, the J call TRBJ2-3, with 7 bases matching TRBD2. From germline, CDR1 is SGHAT and CDR2 FQNNGV. The trim removed 1 base at V and 2 bases at J, leaving 3 bases unmatched. The CDR3 has 15 residues. The CDR3 DNA sequence: TGTGCCAGCAGCTTAGGGACTAGGTCCACAGATACGCAGTATTTT. As protein: CASSLGTRSTDTQYF.

The chain couples TRBV6-5 to TRBJ2-3; D is tentatively TRBD1 or TRBD2 (5 bases each). V was clipped by 3 bases and J by 3 bases, with 10 bases between them. This CDR3 spans 14 amino acids. The V gene's germline CDR1 is MNHEY and CDR2 SVGAGI. In nucleotides, the CDR3 is TGTGCCAGCAGTTATGGGGGTTTAACAGATACGCAGTATTTT. This sequence encodes CASSYGGLTDTQYF.

V is TRBV18 and J is TRBJ2-5, with D uncertain. V gave up 3 bases and J gave up 2 bases, with 10 bases separating them. The CDR3 runs to 14 residues. CDR1 KGHSH and CDR2 LQKENI come from the germline V gene. CDR3 amino acids: CASSPRSGQETQYF. The CDR3 nucleotides are TGTGCCAGCTCACCGAGGTCCGGACAAGAGACCCAGTACTTC. Variable domain in full (rest from reference TRBV18 and TRBJ2-5): NAGVMQNPRHLVRRRGQEARLRCSPMKGHSHVYWYRQLPEEGLKFMVYLQKENIIDESGMPKERFSAEFPKEGPSILRIQQVVRGDSAAYFCASSPRSGQETQYFGPGTRLLVL.

This chain connects TRBV19 to TRBJ1-5, with TRBD1 matching over 7 bases. CDR3 length equals 15 residues. J was trimmed by 7 bases and V by 3 bases; bases with no gene match: 9. Germline values: CDR1 LNHDA, CDR2 SQIVND (reference sequence). CDR3 residues: CASSIYPDREQPQHF. The CDR3 bases are TGTGCCAGTAGTATTTACCCTGACAGGGAGCAGCCCCAGCATTTT.

The chain combines TRBV7-2 with TRBJ2-4; D ambiguous. Looked up from germline, CDR1 is SGHTA and CDR2 is FQGNSA. The CDR3 length is 13 residues. V lost 1 base and J 1 base, leaving 2 bases between the germline ends. The CDR3 is CASSLEAKNIQYF. CDR3 DNA sequence: TGTGCCAGCAGCTTAGAGGCCAAAAACATTCAGTACTTC.

V gene TRBV7-9 combines with J gene TRBJ1-2; D uncertain. The CDR3 runs to 15 residues. Trimming pared 4 bases from V and 3 bases from J, leaving 15 bases between. Per the germline V gene, CDR1 is SEHNR and CDR2 is FQNEAQ (reference sequence). CDR3 DNA: TGTGCCAGCAGCTCCTTGTCGGTAATGGACTATGGCTACACCTTC. This codes for CASSSLSVMDYGYTF.

V gene TRBV6-1 combines with J gene TRBJ1-1; D is perhaps TRBD1 (5 bases). Germline CDR1 and CDR2: MNHNS and SASEGT. Trimming pared 4 bases from V and 1 base from J, leaving 10 bases between. The CDR3 length is 14 residues. CDR3 region: CASSAATANTEAFF. CDR3 coding DNA: TGTGCCAGCAGTGCGGCGACAGCGAACACTGAAGCTTTCTTT.

This clone was counted a single time. The rearrangement joins TRBV27 to TRBJ1-1; D call uncertain. This CDR3 region has 14 residues. Germline V lookup: CDR1 MNHEY, CDR2 SMNVEV (reference sequence). V gave up 2 bases and J gave up 1 base, with 8 bases separating them. This CDR3 reads CASSLRPSNTEAFF. For the CDR3, the DNA is TGTGCCAGCAGTTTAAGGCCGTCGAACACTGAAGCTTTCTTT.

The genes are TRBV6-6 and TRBJ2-7, with 14 bases lining up with TRBD2. Germline trimming cut 7 bases from V and 3 bases from J; bases unmatched to any gene: 5. This CDR3 is built from 15 residues. Per the germline V gene, CDR1 is MNHNY and CDR2 is SVGAGI (reference sequence). The CDR3 reads CASTKGTSGGYEQYF. The DNA of the CDR3 is TGTGCCAGCACCAAAGGGACTAGCGGGGGCTACGAGCAGTACTTC.

This sequence joins TRBV19 and TRBJ1-1; D gene uncertain. V dropped 2 bases and J dropped 0 bases, with 7 bases sitting between them. This CDR3 has 14 amino acids. Per the germline V gene, CDR1 is LNHDA and CDR2 is SQIVND (reference sequence). The CDR3 bases are TGTGCCAGTAGTATATCCGTGGTGAACACTGAAGCTTTCTTT. It codes for CASSISVVNTEAFF.

V usage is TRBV10-2 and J usage is TRBJ2-2, with TRBD1 identical over 11 bases. V trimming: 5 bases; J trimming: 6 bases; junction bases outside the gene matches: 5. This CDR3 contains 15 residues. Germline V lookup: CDR1 WSHSY, CDR2 SAAADI. The CDR3 sequence is CASSTGQGVAGELFF. The CDR3 DNA sequence: TGCGCCAGCAGTACGGGACAGGGGGTTGCCGGGGAGCTGTTTTTT.